The clone carrying this T cell receptor beta chain was counted many times. The entry originates in a study of T cell repertoires in cytomegalovirus infection. MiXCR was run by TCRdb on the reads, yielding one entry per CDR3 protein. The sample includes 200,000 to 300,000 distinct CDR3 sequences, about 12% seen only once; the top ten take 1.5% to 2%. V lost 8 bases to trimming and J lost 5 bases, with 9 bases between them. CDR1 and CDR2 (germline): KGHSH, LQKENI. The CDR3 has 11 residues. Sequencing input: PBMCs. The rearrangement links TRBV18 to TRBJ2-5; D is ambiguous. This TCR was sampled from a human donor in good health (CMV status not recorded). Some clones in this sample may be carry-over from other donors' samples. Here the CDR3 DNA reads TGTGCCAGCAGCCCCGGGGAGACCCAGTACTTC. As protein: CASSPGETQYF.